This passage covers 8 T cell receptor beta chains from one sample sequenced in a study of identifying expanded T cells in peripheral blood. Method: immunoSEQ multiplex PCR; TCRdb's copy keeps in-frame clones and lacks some. The sample shows 90,000 to 110,000 clones, 88% of them seen only once. The source material was blood. Receptors were obtained from a person aged 18 to 75 in good health.

The genes are TRBV6-1 and TRBJ1-1, with a possible D match to TRBD1 (5 bases). The CDR3 length is 12 residues. CDR1 is MNHNS, CDR2 SASEGT, per germline. V lost 8 bases to trimming and J lost 7 bases, with 14 bases between them. The CDR3: CASDWNRGEAFF. CDR3 nucleotides: TGTGCCAGCGATTGGAATAGGGGTGAAGCTTTCTTT.

The rearrangement uses TRBV27 and TRBJ2-3, with D maybe TRBD1 (6 bases). V dropped 8 bases and J dropped 1 base, with 13 bases sitting between them. The CDR3 sequence is 14 residues long. From germline, CDR1 is MNHEY and CDR2 SMNVEV (reference sequence). The CDR3 DNA reads TGTGCCAGCGCCCGGGACATTGGCACAGATACGCAGTATTTT. Its protein is CASARDIGTDTQYF.

This sequence joins TRBV7-9 and TRBJ1-2; TRBD1 is a possible D gene (6 bases). Germline CDR1 reads SEHNR; CDR2 reads FQNEAQ (reference sequence). CDR3 length equals 15 residues. The V gene lost 3 bases and the J gene lost 4 bases, with 15 bases spanning the gap. The CDR3 loop reads CASSFEGGTVYGYTF. Written as DNA, the CDR3 is TGTGCCAGCAGCTTCGAGGGGGGGACCGTCTATGGCTACACCTTC.

The chain couples TRBV4-2 to TRBJ1-1, with D perhaps matching TRBD1 (5 bases). The CDR3 covers 13 residues. From germline, CDR1 is LGHNA and CDR2 YNFKEQ. Trimming took 0 bases from V and 3 from J, leaving 5 bases between them. The CDR3 DNA is TGTGCCAGCAGCCAAGACAGGGACACTGAAGCTTTCTTT. Protein: CASSQDRDTEAFF.

The genes are TRBV5-8 and TRBJ2-7; perhaps D is TRBD1 or TRBD2 (5 bases each). V was trimmed by 5 bases and J by 2 bases, leaving 11 bases between them. The CDR3 length is 13 residues. From germline, CDR1 is SGHTS and CDR2 YDEGEE. The CDR3 region has the DNA TGTGCCAGCAGGGGGACGGTCGCCTACGAGCAGTACTTC. It yields the protein CASRGTVAYEQYF.

This clone has more than one count but fewer than ten. This chain connects TRBV25-1 to TRBJ1-3; TRBD1 agrees at 9 bases. Germline V gene data show CDR1 as MGHDK and CDR2 as SYGVNS. V gave up 6 bases and J gave up 8 bases; unmatched junction bases: 2. The CDR3 length is 12 residues. Written as DNA, the CDR3 is TGTGCCAGCAGGGGACAGGGATACACCATATATTTT. Amino acid sequence: CASRGQGYTIYF.

The CDR3: CASSEQGGTEAFF. The CDR3 DNA reads TGTGCCAGCAGTGAACAGGGGGGCACTGAAGCTTTCTTT. The chain uses TRBV6-4 and TRBJ1-1; 8 nucleotides line up with TRBD1. Germline V gives CDR1 MRHNA, CDR2 SNTAGT. This CDR3 has 13 amino acids. J was trimmed by 4 bases and V by 3 bases; bases with no gene match: 1.

The chain joins TRBV18 to TRBJ2-1; weak D call: TRBD2 (5 bases). V was trimmed by 8 bases and J by 0 bases, leaving 14 bases between them. Germline lookup yields CDR1 KGHSH and CDR2 LQKENI. This CDR3 has 15 amino acids. The CDR3 sequence: CASKPGTSSYNEQFF. The CDR3 nucleotides read TGTGCCAGCAAACCGGGAACCAGCTCCTACAATGAGCAGTTCTTC.